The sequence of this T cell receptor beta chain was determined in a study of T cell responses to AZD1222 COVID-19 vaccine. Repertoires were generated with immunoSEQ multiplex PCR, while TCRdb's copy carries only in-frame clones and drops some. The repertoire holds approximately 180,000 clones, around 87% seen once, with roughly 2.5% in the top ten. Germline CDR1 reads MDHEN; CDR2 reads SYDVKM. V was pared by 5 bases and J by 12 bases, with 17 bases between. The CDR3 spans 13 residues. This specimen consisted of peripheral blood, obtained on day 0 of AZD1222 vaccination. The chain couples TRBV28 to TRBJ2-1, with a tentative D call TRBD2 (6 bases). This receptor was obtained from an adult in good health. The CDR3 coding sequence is TGTGCCAGCAGTCGTCAACCGGGAGTTGTGCAGTTCTTC. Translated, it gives CASSRQPGVVQFF.